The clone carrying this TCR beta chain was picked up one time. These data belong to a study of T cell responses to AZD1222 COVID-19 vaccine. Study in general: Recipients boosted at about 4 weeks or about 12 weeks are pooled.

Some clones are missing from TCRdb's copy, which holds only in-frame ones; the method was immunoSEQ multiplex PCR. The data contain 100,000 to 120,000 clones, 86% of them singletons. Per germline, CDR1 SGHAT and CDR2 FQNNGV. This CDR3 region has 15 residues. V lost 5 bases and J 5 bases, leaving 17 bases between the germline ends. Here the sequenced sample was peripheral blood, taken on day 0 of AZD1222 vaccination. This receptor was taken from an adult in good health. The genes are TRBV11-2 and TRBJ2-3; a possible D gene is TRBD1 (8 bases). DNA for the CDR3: TGTGCCAGCAGCCCCGACAGGGGAGGGGGAGATACGCAGTATTTT. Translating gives CASSPDRGGGDTQYF.